A selection of T cell receptor beta chains follows, all from one sample in a study of CD8 T cells in Susac syndrome. Via MiXCR, TCRdb re-called the immunoSEQ multiplex PCR reads, giving one row per CDR3 protein. The data hold 100,000 to 150,000 distinct CDR3 sequences, with roughly 76% observed a single time. Source material: CD8+ T cells from PBMCs. These receptors were taken from a human donor with multiple sclerosis. CDR3s include the opening cysteine and the closing phenylalanine or tryptophan. Each record gives: clone size, D gene, V gene, CDR3 length, J gene, CDR3 protein, CDR3 DNA. D genes are given only for firm matches. Only part of the rows carry a size: once, few, many, or a class if the clone is expanded.

-,-,TRBV7-8,15,TRBJ1-5,CASSLGQGFNQPQHF,TGTGCCAGCAGCTTGGGGCAGGGATTCAATCAGCCCCAGCATTTT
-,TRBD1,TRBV12-3/TRBV12-4,13,TRBJ2-2,CASSPTGTGELFF,TGTGCCAGCAGTCCGACAGGGACCGGGGAGCTGTTTTTT
-,-,TRBV4-1,14,TRBJ1-5,CASSQAAADQPQHF,TGCGCCAGCAGCCAAGCGGCAGCTGATCAGCCCCAGCATTTT
-,-,TRBV20-1,13,TRBJ1-1,CSLSGGMNTEAFF,TGCAGTCTCAGTGGGGGCATGAACACTGAAGCTTTCTTT
-,-,TRBV29-1,12,TRBJ2-2,CSVVEYTGELFF,TGCAGCGTTGTTGAGTACACCGGGGAGCTGTTTTTT
-,-,TRBV20-1,15,TRBJ2-6,CSPPGGGQWANVLTF,TGCAGTCCCCCCGGGGGTGGCCAATGGGCCAACGTCCTGACTTTC
-,-,TRBV12-3/TRBV12-4,16,TRBJ2-1,CASSGVVDFSYNEQFF,TGTGCCAGCAGTGGCGTTGTGGACTTCTCCTACAATGAGCAGTTCTTC
-,TRBD1,TRBV6-1,16,TRBJ2-1,CASIPQGQGFYNEQFF,TGTGCCAGCATCCCTCAGGGACAGGGCTTTTACAATGAGCAGTTCTTC
-,-,TRBV6-5,16,TRBJ1-2,CASSHLVGGAIYGYTF,TGTGCCAGCAGTCACCTTGTGGGGGGCGCGATCTATGGCTACACCTTC
-,-,TRBV28,13,TRBJ2-7,CASLYGQSYEQYF,TGTGCCAGCTTATACGGACAGTCCTACGAGCAGTACTTC
-,TRBD2,TRBV2,17,TRBJ2-7,CASKGGLYPGGVYEQYF,TGTGCCAGCAAGGGGGGCTTGTACCCCGGGGGGGTATACGAGCAGTACTTC
once,TRBD1,TRBV4-1,15,TRBJ2-1,CASSQPGQVYNEQFF,TGCGCCAGCAGCCAACCCGGACAGGTTTACAATGAGCAGTTCTTC
-,-,TRBV3-1,14,TRBJ1-1,CASSQDRGEGEAFF,TGTGCCAGCAGCCAAGACAGGGGCGAGGGTGAAGCTTTCTTT
once,TRBD1,TRBV2,18,TRBJ1-2,CASRPTGGLPDNPYGYTF,TGTGCCAGCAGGCCGACAGGGGGCCTCCCAGATAATCCTTATGGCTACACCTTC
-,-,TRBV5-6,15,TRBJ1-5,CASSESTGANQPQHF,TGTGCCAGCAGCGAGTCAACGGGGGCAAATCAGCCCCAGCATTTT
-,TRBD2,TRBV4-2,21,TRBJ2-3,CASSQEGTSGGILTITDTQYF,TGTGCCAGCAGCCAAGAAGGTACTAGCGGGGGGATCCTGACAATCACAGATACGCAGTATTTT